Listed below are T cell receptor beta chains from one sample, sequenced in a study of cytomegalovirus exposure and HLA in healthy donors. Assay: immunoSEQ multiplex PCR; the TCRdb copy retains only in-frame clones and omits some. The sample shows some 120,000 clones, about 81% of them seen only once. The sequenced material came from PBMCs. These receptor sequences come from a man aged 40-49 years in good health and CMV-seronegative. The conserved cysteine and the conserved F or W are not part of the CDR3 here.

v_gene	len	CDR3aa
TRBV6-6	10	AGRGATYEQY
TRBV7-2	11	ASTRDYNSPLH
TRBV9	14	ASSVVPTGQGNEQY
TRBV5-4	13	ASSLVYQGKLGAF
TRBV11-3	13	ASSPGGSGANVLT
TRBV30	12	AWNLGQRKNIQY
TRBV2	12	ASNRGATNEKLF
TRBV10-3	11	ATRDRENEKLF
TRBV27	14	ASSPLGTGFYYGYT
TRBV15	14	ATSRVWTGPSYEQY
TRBV5-1	14	ASSPQGLSGANGLT
TRBV5-6	14	ASSPWRTGFRSEAF
TRBV6-4	11	ASRQGNTGELF
TRBV6-5	12	ASRKTGGRGVAF
TRBV28	13	ASNNGQLLGGTQY
TRBV5-1	12	ASSSRAGNSPLH
TRBV19	12	ASSPIAGRTEAF
TRBV6-5	13	ASSYSLTLDTEAF
TRBV4-1	13	ASSPLFRGNTEAF
TRBV4-2	15	ASSQEGAGGPANEQF
TRBV19	12	ASNQAGGSMKAF
TRBV10-1	14	ASSEFGQVLTDTQY
TRBV11-1	14	ASSSDPGTGNYGYT